This T cell receptor beta chain was captured in a study of memory CD4+ T cells and cytomegalovirus serostatus. The CDR3 sequence is 13 residues long. With 2 bases removed from V and 10 bases from J, the gap between germline ends came to 14 bases. Per germline, CDR1 MNHEY and CDR2 SVGAGI. TCRdb's table, derived via immunoSEQ multiplex PCR, lists solely in-frame clones and lacks some. The repertoire holds about 92,000 clones, 80% seen once, with less than 4.5% in the top ten. This clone was seen a handful of times. As yet, its antigen is unknown. Findings and caveats of the study: The CMV-associated TCR signature appears largely within the CD4+ memory repertoire.

The sort gate was single viable CD3+CD4+CD8-CD45RO+ cells for memory CD4+ T cells. The chain links TRBV6-5 to TRBJ1-1, with D perhaps matching TRBD1 (6 bases). Sequencing was performed on memory CD4+ T cells from blood. This receptor was identified in an adult in good health and CMV-seropositive. The CDR3: CASSYGPRDIAFF. The CDR3 DNA follows: TGTGCCAGCAGTTACGGTCCTCGGGACATAGCTTTCTTT.